This TCR beta chain was identified during a study of blood T cells in healthy people across ages. Study-wide points: With unsorted PBMCs, a conclusive comparison of naive versus antigen-experienced cells was not possible.

Losses at the gene ends were 1 base for V and 6 bases for J; bases not matched to a gene: 6. The CDR3 is made up of 15 amino acids. A word on this clonotype: The antigen is undetermined.

Those donating, healthy Caucasian individuals from Russia, were aged roughly 6 to 100. The authors ran a second PCR of about 7 to 12 cycles using a sample-barcoded 5' primer and a J-beta primer mix. Using its own MiXCR run on the 5' RACE reads, TCRdb lists one record per CDR3 protein. The sample has almost 800,000 distinct CDR3 sequences, 58% seen once. The rearrangement links TRBV12-3 or TRBV12-4 to TRBJ1-2; 9 bases are a match to TRBD1. The clonotype was recovered from a man aged 30 to 45 in good health. The sample consisted of blood. The CDR3, as DNA: TGTGCCAGCAGTTTAGACCGGGACAGGGTGAATGGCTACACCTTC. Protein product: CASSLDRDRVNGYTF.